The next 28 T cell receptor beta chains were all read from a single sample in a study of molecular identifiers for immune sequencing clone quantification listed by TCRdb under 2018. The receptor library was made with PCR. The reads were generated on a NextSeq 500. Using fastp at Q25 and MiXCR, TCRdb reprocessed the public reads and kept productive beta chains. Each CDR3 protein appears once, grouped with its most common genes and DNA. This sample has hundreds of thousands of distinct CDR3 sequences in its table, and roughly 27% of those were observed once. 0.6% to 0.9% of the sample rests with the top ten. Sequencing was carried out using naive CD8+ T cells from blood, with Jurkat cell RNA spiked in. The cell subset or site label here, explained by the study, means: FACS-sorted CD8+CD4-CCR7+CD45RA+ naive T cells. These receptors were taken from a human donor in good health. Some libraries in this study had Jurkat cell RNA spiked in.

V usage is TRBV11-2 and J usage is TRBJ2-3; 8 bases align to TRBD2. The CDR3 runs 15 residues. CDR1 SGHAT and CDR2 FQNNGV come from the germline V gene. Germline trimming cut 7 bases from V and 1 base from J; bases unmatched to any gene: 7. The CDR3 protein is CASNRGRGGTDTQYF. The CDR3 DNA sequence: TGTGCCAGCAACAGAGGGCGGGGGGGCACAGATACGCAGTATTTT.

At least ten counts were recorded for this clonotype. The J gene is TRBJ1-4, the V gene TRBV13; no clear D gene. Germline V CDR1 and CDR2: PRHDT, FYEKMQ (reference sequence). This CDR3 contains 14 residues. Trimming pared 0 bases from V and 6 bases from J, leaving 8 bases between. The CDR3 here is CASSLGERDEKLFF. The DNA of the CDR3 is TGTGCCAGCAGCTTAGGGGAACGGGATGAAAAACTGTTTTTT.

The chain has TRBV27 and TRBJ2-2; D is unclear. The germline CDR1 and CDR2 sequences are MNHEY and SMNVEV (reference sequence). Trimming removed 5 bases at V and 2 bases at J, with 12 bases between. CDR3 length: 15 amino acids. CDR3 region: CASSPPTGNTGELFF. CDR3 nucleotide sequence: TGTGCCAGCAGTCCCCCGACCGGTAACACCGGGGAGCTGTTTTTT.

As to this clonotype: The conserved phenylalanine or tryptophan normally closing the CDR3 is absent here, so this likely arose from a read error. The V and J genes are TRBV27 and TRBJ1-2; 7 bases are shared with TRBD1. Trimming cost V 4 bases and J 4 bases; bases outside gene matches: 9. The CDR3 has 15 residues. The germline V gene has CDR1 MNHEY and CDR2 SMNVEV (reference sequence). CDR3 DNA sequence: TGTGCCAGCAGTTATGGTGTCGGGACAGTCTATGGCTACACCCCC. Translated: CASSYGVGTVYGYTP.

Of note for this clonotype: A single base separates this from a much larger clone, so it may be a read error. This sequence joins TRBV7-9 and TRBJ2-3, with TRBD2 matching over 7 bases. Per the germline V gene, CDR1 is SEHNR and CDR2 is FQNEAQ (reference sequence). CDR3 length equals 16 residues. CDR3 nucleotide sequence: TGTGCCAGCAGCTTACTAGCGGAGATAATCACAGATACGCGGTATTTT. This sequence encodes CASSLLAEIITDTRYF.

This clonotype showed up just a few times. The chain couples TRBV2 to TRBJ1-1, with D perhaps matching TRBD1 (6 bases). V shed 7 bases and J shed 5 bases, with 17 bases lying between them. CDR3 size: 14 residues. Germline V gene lookup returns CDR1 SNHLY and CDR2 FYNNEI. CDR3 coding DNA: TGTGCCAGCAAAAATCCAGGGGAGCAAACTGAAGCTTTCTTT. Encoded protein: CASKNPGEQTEAFF.

This sequence joins TRBV12-3 or TRBV12-4 and TRBJ2-7; 9 bases are shared with TRBD2. The CDR3 totals 14 residues. Unmatched junction bases numbered 6, after V lost 4 bases and J lost 5 bases. In DNA form, the CDR3 reads TGTGCCAGCAGTTGGAATAGCGGGAGCGACGAGCAGTACTTC. Protein sequence: CASSWNSGSDEQYF.

This clonotype was seen repeatedly, ten times or more. The rearrangement joins TRBV20-1 to TRBJ2-7, with a tentative D call TRBD1 (6 bases). The CDR3 spans 14 residues. Trimming took 3 bases from V and 0 from J, leaving 12 bases between them. Germline CDR1 DFQATT, CDR2 SNEGSKA (reference sequence). CDR3 protein: CSARDSPSSYEQYF. CDR3 DNA: TGCAGTGCTAGGGACAGTCCTAGCTCCTACGAGCAGTACTTC.

There are a few counts of this clonotype. This chain joins TRBV27 and TRBJ2-3; 13 bases map to TRBD2. The CDR3 totals 18 residues. Germline loops: CDR1 MNHEY, CDR2 SMNVEV (reference sequence). Unmatched junction bases numbered 8, after V lost 5 bases and J lost 0 bases. The CDR3: CASSRPGLAGESTDTQYF. For the CDR3, the DNA is TGTGCCAGCAGTCGCCCCGGACTAGCGGGGGAAAGCACAGATACGCAGTATTTT.

This clonotype showed up just a few times. This chain connects TRBV4-3 to TRBJ2-1, with TRBD2 matching over 9 bases. V lost 0 bases to trimming and J lost 3 bases; unmatched junction nucleotides: 6. This CDR3 spans 17 amino acids. The germline V gene encodes CDR1 LGHNA and CDR2 YSLEER. The CDR3 sequence is CASSQELAGGYYNEQFF. CDR3 DNA sequence: TGCGCCAGCAGCCAAGAACTTGCGGGAGGGTACTACAATGAGCAGTTCTTC.

Regarding this clonotype: Mismatch with germline at one junction end may stem from a read error. This sequence joins TRBV27 and TRBJ2-7, with a weak D call TRBD1 (5 bases). CDR3 length: 13 residues. Germline V gene data show CDR1 as MNHEY and CDR2 as SMNVEV (reference sequence). CDR3 DNA sequence: TGTGCCAGCAGTTTCGGACATTACTACGGGCAGTACTTC. Encoded protein: CASSFGHYYGQYF.

This clonotype was observed many times. This chain links TRBV3-1 with TRBJ1-2; D is unresolved. The CDR3 sequence is 16 residues long. Deletions cut 4 bases from V and 3 bases from J, with 18 bases between. Germline V gene sequence: CDR1 LGHDT, CDR2 YNNKEL (reference sequence). Here the CDR3 DNA reads TGTGCCAGCAGCCCCATCTGGACCCGAACGGACTATGGCTACACCTTC. This gives the protein CASSPIWTRTDYGYTF.

This clonotype has a single count. A much larger clone differs by one base, so this may be a read error. This chain uses TRBV19 with TRBJ2-7, with D possibly being TRBD2 (5 bases). Germline assignment: CDR1 LNHDA and CDR2 SQIVND (reference sequence). The CDR3 loop spans 13 amino acids. Trimming pared 1 base from V and 6 bases from J, leaving 10 bases between. The DNA for the CDR3 is TGTGCCAGTAGTATAGCGGGGATGTGCGAGCAGTACTTC. This codes for CASSIAGMCEQYF.

The CDR3 protein is CASSQVGPSGEAFF. DNA of the CDR3: TGTGCCAGCAGCCAAGTAGGGCCATCAGGGGAAGCTTTCTTT. V usage is TRBV4-2 and J usage is TRBJ1-1; a weak D match, TRBD1 (5 bases). The CDR3 length is 14 residues. The germline CDR1 and CDR2 sequences are LGHNA and YNFKEQ. Trimming took 1 base from V and 8 from J, leaving 14 bases between them.

The chain carries TRBV4-3 and TRBJ1-2, with 8 bases fitting TRBD1. Trimming took 4 bases from V and 0 from J; bases not matched to a gene: 13. There are 18 residues in the CDR3. In germline, CDR1 is LGHNA, CDR2 YSLEER. Here the CDR3 reads CASSPWFGQGPSNYGYTF. The CDR3 DNA follows: TGCGCCAGCAGCCCGTGGTTCGGACAGGGACCGTCTAACTATGGCTACACCTTC.

This clonotype was counted at least ten times. The genes are TRBV4-3 and TRBJ2-2; the D is unclear. The CDR3 length is 16 residues. Germline values: CDR1 LGHNA, CDR2 YSLEER. The V end lost 0 bases, the J end lost 5 bases, and 13 bases lay between the germline ends. CDR3 bases: TGCGCCAGCAGCCAAGATCAAGTGGGCTGGACCGGGGAGCTGTTTTTT. Amino acids: CASSQDQVGWTGELFF.

This sequence joins TRBV27 and TRBJ2-2; the D is unclear. Germline V gene sequence: CDR1 MNHEY, CDR2 SMNVEV (reference sequence). Trimming shortened V by 4 bases and J by 4 bases, and 13 bases separated the two germline ends. The CDR3 length is 15 residues. The CDR3 sequence is CASSSPLNPTGELFF. CDR3 nucleotide sequence: TGTGCCAGCAGTTCACCCCTAAATCCCACCGGGGAGCTGTTTTTT.

CDR3 bases: TGTGCCAGCAGCTTTCCGGGACAGCCAGATGAAGCTTTCTTT. Its protein product is CASSFPGQPDEAFF. This sequence joins TRBV5-6 and TRBJ1-1; 7 bases match TRBD1. V lost 2 bases to trimming and J lost 7 bases; unmatched junction nucleotides: 8. Germline loops: CDR1 SGHDT, CDR2 YYEEEE. This CDR3 is built from 14 residues.

The chain is built from TRBV7-9 and TRBJ2-1; no definite D call. The CDR3 contains 14 residues. Trimming left V 1 base short and J 6 bases short, with 10 bases between. CDR1 and CDR2 (germline): SEHNR, FQNEAQ (reference sequence). The CDR3 bases are TGTGCCAGCAGCTTAGAACAGATGTGCAATGAGCAGTTCTTC. It is translated as CASSLEQMCNEQFF.

This clonotype was seen more than once but under ten times. V and J are TRBV30 and TRBJ2-3, with no clear D. CDR3 length: 14 residues. V dropped 0 bases and J dropped 0 bases, with 7 bases sitting between them. Germline V CDR1 and CDR2: GTSNPN, SVGIG (reference sequence). CDR3 nucleotide sequence: TGTGCCTGGAGTGTTGCGGCTAGCACAGATACGCAGTATTTT. This encodes CAWSVAASTDTQYF.

With regard to this clonotype: A much larger clone lies a single base off, so this may be a read error. The V and J genes are TRBV12-3 or TRBV12-4 and TRBJ2-7, with D unresolved. The CDR3 totals 13 residues. The germline V and J ends were trimmed by 5 bases and 6 bases, with 14 bases remaining between them. For the CDR3, the DNA is TGTGCCAGCAGTCAGGCCGCGACCTGCGAGCAGTACTTC. Protein sequence: CASSQAATCEQYF.

The CDR3 nucleotides read TGTGCCAGCAGAACGGAGGGTGAGCAGTTCTTC. This gives the protein CASRTEGEQFF. The chain combines TRBV12-3 or TRBV12-4 with TRBJ2-1, with D tentatively TRBD2 (6 bases). This CDR3 is 11 amino acids long. V was shortened by 6 bases and J by 9 bases, with 9 bases between the two germline ends.

This clonotype was counted many times. This rearrangement joins TRBV7-9 to TRBJ2-7; unclear D gene. CDR1 is SEHNR and CDR2 is FQNEAQ in the germline V gene (reference sequence). The CDR3 loop spans 16 amino acids. V shed 5 bases and J shed 0 bases, with 17 bases lying between them. In DNA form, the CDR3 reads TGTGCCAGCAGCCAAACCATGACTGGTACCTCCTACGAGCAGTACTTC. This encodes CASSQTMTGTSYEQYF.

A note on this clonotype: This could be a read error, since a much larger clone is one nucleotide away. The chain recombines TRBV23-1 with TRBJ2-4; TRBD1 matches 7 bases. TRBV23-1 is assigned to the ORF class and has an uncertain function. The V and J ends lost 3 bases and 1 base, in that order; junction bases with no gene match: 12. CDR3 length equals 18 residues. The CDR3 DNA reads as TGCGCCAGCAGTCATACTAAAGGGGGCATATGGGCCAAAAACATTCAGTACTTC. Amino acid sequence: CASSHTKGGIWAKNIQYF.

CDR3 sequence: CASSAGAHTGELFF. DNA of the CDR3: TGTGCCAGCAGCGCGGGAGCCCACACCGGGGAGCTGTTTTTT. The chain uses TRBV6-4 and TRBJ2-2; TRBD2 agrees at 7 bases. The CDR3 sequence is 14 residues long. CDR1 and CDR2 from the germline V gene are MRHNA and SNTAGT. After removal of 6 bases from V and 3 bases from J, the junction contained 4 bases not matched to a gene.

The rearrangement joins TRBV4-3 to TRBJ2-3; 7 positions match TRBD1. CDR3 length: 15 residues. Germline V gene data show CDR1 as LGHNA and CDR2 as YSLEER. Unmatched junction bases numbered 6, after V lost 2 bases and J lost 4 bases. The CDR3 DNA follows: TGCGCCAGCAGCCAAATGACAGGGCCCCCAGATACGCAGTATTTT. Translated, it gives CASSQMTGPPDTQYF.

This clonotype was detected once. This may arise from a read error, as a much more abundant clone is one base away. V gene TRBV7-9 combines with J gene TRBJ2-2; D perhaps matches TRBD1 (6 bases). Per germline, CDR1 SEHNR and CDR2 FQNEAQ (reference sequence). CDR3 length: 14 residues. The chain's CDR3 is CASSSGTLTGVLFF. The CDR3 bases are TGTGCCAGCAGCTCAGGGACACTGACCGGGGTGCTGTTTTTT.

Notes on this clonotype: This may come from a read error, since a much larger clone is one base off. The genes are TRBV4-3 and TRBJ1-6; D remains unclear. CDR1 LGHNA and CDR2 YSLEER come from the germline V gene. Trimming left V 0 bases short and J 7 bases short, with 16 bases between. The CDR3 has 17 residues. DNA of the CDR3: TGCGCCAGCAGCCAAGATAGGGAGGGTTCGTCCAATTCACCCCTCCACTTT. It specifies CASSQDREGSSNSPLHF.